This T cell receptor beta chain was sequenced for a study of blood T cell repertoires in COVID-19. Study-wide context: From the United States, Italy and Spain came samples of acute and convalescent COVID-19. Sources were T cells, B-cell-depleted T cells, or PBMCs; the material itself was cDNA or gDNA.

Libraries were prepared by immunoSEQ multiplex PCR; TCRdb keeps only in-frame clonotypes and omits some of them. Of some 310,000 clones listed, about nine tenths were seen once; the top ten hold 1%. From germline, CDR1 is GTSNPN and CDR2 SVGIG (reference sequence). The CDR3 runs to 12 residues. The ends lost 6 bases at V and 4 bases at J; junction bases unmatched: 1. The rearrangement uses TRBV30 and TRBJ1-3; the match to TRBD1 covers 9 bases. Sample: peripheral blood. The TCR originated in a man in his fifties or sixties with active or convalescent COVID-19. CDR3 loop: CACGTGGNTIYF. The DNA for the CDR3 is TGTGCCTGCGGGACAGGGGGAAACACCATATATTTT.